This T cell receptor beta chain was recorded in a study of control samples from healthy donors and cancer patients. The V and J ends lost 5 bases and 6 bases respectively, with 17 bases between them. Germline values: CDR1 SGDLS, CDR2 YYNGEE. The CDR3 totals 14 residues. Clones were read by immunoSEQ multiplex PCR, and TCRdb kept only the in-frame ones, dropping some. The sample holds 200,000 or so clones, about 91% seen once. The V gene is TRBV9, the J gene TRBJ1-2; TRBD1 is a possible D gene (5 bases). The receptor comes from a man under 40 in good health. The sequenced sample consisted of blood. The CDR3 protein is CASRDNRSPHGYTF. Written as DNA, the CDR3 is TGTGCCAGCAGGGATAACAGGAGTCCCCATGGCTACACCTTC.